This entry concerns a single TCR beta chain. The data originate from a study of blood T cell repertoires in COVID-19. Study details: Acute and convalescent COVID-19 samples came from the United States, Italy and Spain. T cells, B-cell-depleted T cells, or PBMCs supplied cDNA or gDNA.

Study processing details: Cell counts per sample came from amplifying reference gene primers. The data were produced by immunoSEQ multiplex PCR, yet TCRdb's version contains in-frame clones alone and is incomplete. That table gives V, J and clone size, and the DNA gave D and trimming. Of 250,000 or so clones listed, 80% to 90% are singletons. CDR3 size: 14 residues. Trimming removed 3 bases from V and 4 bases from J, with 10 bases in between. Germline CDR1 is MNHNS and CDR2 is SASEGT. The V call is TRBV6-1, the J call TRBJ2-1; maybe TRBD2 (6 bases). Source material: peripheral blood. The sequence was obtained from a man aged 45-65 years with acute or convalescent COVID-19. The DNA for the CDR3 is TGTGCCAGCAGTGAGGGGGGAGTATACAATGAGCAGTTCTTC. This codes for CASSEGGVYNEQFF.